These 7 T cell receptor beta chains share one sample of origin, sequenced in a study of early T cells in non-severe SARS-CoV-2 infection. TCRdb recomputed calls from the 5' RACE reads with MiXCR, one row per CDR3 protein. The sample consists of tens of thousands of distinct CDR3 sequences, approximately 6% of them appearing once. What was sequenced was whole blood. The receptors were gathered from an adult who was a healthcare worker with PCR-confirmed SARS-CoV-2 infection or an uninfected control (not recorded which).

This clonotype was counted ten times or more. V gene TRBV2 combines with J gene TRBJ2-1; TRBD2 matches at 14 bases. The ends lost 3 bases at V and 10 bases at J; junction bases unmatched: 17. The CDR3 is made up of 19 amino acids. Germline V CDR1 and CDR2: SNHLY, FYNNEI. CDR3 DNA: TGTGCCAGCAGTGACTTGAAGGGACTAGCGGGAGCAAGGACTGAAGAGCAGTTCTTC. Protein sequence: CASSDLKGLAGARTEEQFF.

This clonotype showed up many times. The V and J genes are TRBV28 and TRBJ2-3, with D maybe TRBD2 (6 bases). The length of the CDR3 is 17 residues. Germline lookup yields CDR1 MDHEN and CDR2 SYDVKM. Trimming took off 5 bases at V and 1 base at J, with 19 bases between the two ends. The CDR3 coding sequence is TGTGCCAGCAGTATAGACACAGGAGGGCTAGGCACAGATACGCAGTATTTT. It specifies CASSIDTGGLGTDTQYF.

The chain couples TRBV10-2 to TRBJ1-1; tentatively, D is TRBD1 (5 bases). The germline V gene has CDR1 WSHSY and CDR2 SAAADI. The germline V and J ends were trimmed by 7 bases and 3 bases, with 12 bases remaining between them. CDR3 length: 13 amino acids. This chain's CDR3 is CASTYSGHTEAFF. Here the CDR3 DNA reads TGCGCCAGCACCTATTCAGGGCACACTGAAGCTTTCTTT.

This clonotype was picked up many times. The J gene is TRBJ2-1, the V gene TRBV4-1, with TRBD2 identical over 7 bases. Germline V gene lookup returns CDR1 MGHRA and CDR2 YSYEKL. The CDR3 totals 15 residues. The V and J ends lost 1 base and 7 bases, in that order; junction bases with no gene match: 7. The DNA for the CDR3 is TGCGCCAGCAGCCAAGCCAGCGGGACGGGGAATGAGCAGTTCTTC. Protein: CASSQASGTGNEQFF.

In its sample, this clonotype was seen many times. The chain links TRBV6-5 to TRBJ1-4; weak D call: TRBD1 (5 bases). The ends were cut back, 0 bases at V and 8 bases at J, with 10 bases in the middle. CDR1 is MNHEY and CDR2 is SVGAGI in the germline V gene. CDR3 length: 14 residues. The CDR3 nucleotides are TGTGCCAGCAGTTACTCAGGGGAGGGGGAAAAACTGTTTTTT. Translated, it gives CASSYSGEGEKLFF.

Ten or more counts support this clonotype. The chain carries TRBV29-1 and TRBJ2-1, with D hard to call. Germline V gene lookup returns CDR1 SQVTM and CDR2 ANQGSEA. Trimming took off 0 bases at V and 3 bases at J, with 9 bases between the two ends. The CDR3 runs 14 residues. The CDR3 nucleotides are TGCAGCGTTGAAGATCCTGGCAGCTACAATGAGCAGTTCTTC. Translating it yields CSVEDPGSYNEQFF.

There are many counts of this clonotype. The genes are TRBV20-1 and TRBJ2-1; 11 nucleotides agree with TRBD2. CDR3 length: 15 amino acids. The trim removed 3 bases at V and 7 bases at J, leaving 8 bases unmatched. Germline values: CDR1 DFQATT, CDR2 SNEGSKA (reference sequence). The CDR3 is CSASPPSGRFNEQFF. The CDR3 nucleotides are TGCAGTGCTAGTCCCCCTAGCGGGAGGTTTAATGAGCAGTTCTTC.